The 20 T cell receptor beta chains given below trace back to one sample, sequenced in a study of graft-versus-host responses after intestinal transplantation. Their antigens remain unidentified. The protocol was immunoSEQ multiplex PCR, while the TCRdb copy is restricted to in-frame clones and leaves out a portion. The top ten hold about 0.54% of the sample, which has 100,000 to 120,000 clones, 80% to 95% seen once. This material consisted of unstimulated CD8+ T cells sorted from spleen or lymph node cells, taken before intestinal transplant. These receptor sequences come from a human donor who received an intestinal transplant.

This clone was counted once. The chain employs TRBV6-1 and TRBJ1-5, with TRBD1 identical over 7 bases. Trimming cost V 8 bases and J 4 bases; bases outside gene matches: 11. The CDR3 is made up of 15 amino acids. Germline V gene data show CDR1 as MNHNS and CDR2 as SASEGT. Written as DNA, the CDR3 is TGTGCCAGCCGGGAGGGGGCGTGGAGGAATCAGCCCCAGCATTTT. Translation: CASREGAWRNQPQHF.

Only a few counts were recorded for this clone. The V call is TRBV10-3, the J call TRBJ1-1; no reliable D call. The germline gives CDR1 ENHRY, CDR2 SYGVKD. This CDR3 region has 13 residues. The V gene lost 3 bases and the J gene lost 6 bases, with 11 bases spanning the gap. The CDR3 nucleotides read TGTGCCATCAGTGACCAGCGTATCGCTGAAGCTTTCTTT. Protein product: CAISDQRIAEAFF.

CDR3 DNA sequence: TGCGCCAGCAGCCAAGCCCACAGCTCCTACGAGCAGTACTTC. Its protein product is CASSQAHSSYEQYF. The chain joins TRBV4-1 to TRBJ2-7; D uncertain. The germline V and J ends were trimmed by 1 base and 0 bases, with 7 bases remaining between them. Germline loops: CDR1 MGHRA, CDR2 YSYEKL. This CDR3 spans 14 amino acids.

The chain uses TRBV28 and TRBJ2-1, with D tentatively TRBD2 (5 bases). V dropped 3 bases and J dropped 5 bases, with 17 bases sitting between them. This CDR3 has 16 residues. Germline loops: CDR1 MDHEN, CDR2 SYDVKM. The chain's CDR3 is CASSFERGSMDNEQFF. The CDR3 bases are TGTGCCAGCAGTTTCGAACGGGGTAGCATGGACAATGAGCAGTTCTTC.

The chain is built from TRBV7-2 and TRBJ2-3; D is unclear. The CDR3 is made up of 11 amino acids. With 5 bases removed from V and 6 bases from J, the gap between germline ends came to 6 bases. From germline, CDR1 is SGHTA and CDR2 FQGNSA. CDR3 amino acids: CASSLRDTQYF. The CDR3 DNA follows: TGTGCCAGCAGCCTCAGGGATACGCAGTATTTT.

The J gene is TRBJ2-7, the V gene TRBV9, with TRBD1 identical over 8 bases. Per germline, CDR1 SGDLS and CDR2 YYNGEE. The CDR3 is 16 amino acids. With 0 bases clipped from V and 0 bases from J, the junction kept 5 bases outside the gene matches. CDR3: CASSVDGTGSSYEQYF. CDR3 in DNA: TGTGCCAGCAGCGTAGATGGGACAGGTAGCTCCTACGAGCAGTACTTC.

This sequence joins TRBV30 and TRBJ1-3, with D possibly TRBD1 on 5 matching bases. Trimming cost V 7 bases and J 0 bases, with 13 bases left between them. This CDR3 region has 14 residues. Germline V CDR1 and CDR2: GTSNPN, SVGIG (reference sequence). CDR3 sequence (DNA): TGTGCCTCGAACCACGGGGGCTCTGGAAACACCATATATTTT. This codes for CASNHGGSGNTIYF.

The rearrangement joins TRBV10-1 to TRBJ2-1; 7 bases line up with TRBD2. This CDR3 comprises 15 residues. The J segment lost 3 bases and the V segment lost 7 bases, leaving 9 bases of the junction unmatched. In germline, CDR1 is WNHNN, CDR2 SYGVQD (reference sequence). CDR3 in amino acids: CASTGREYIYNEQFF. In nucleotides, the CDR3 is TGCGCCAGCACGGGGCGGGAGTACATCTACAATGAGCAGTTCTTC.

The chain is built from TRBV7-3 and TRBJ2-3; weak D call: TRBD2 (7 bases). The CDR3 is made up of 15 amino acids. Germline lookup yields CDR1 SGHTA and CDR2 FQGTGA. V dropped 5 bases and J dropped 4 bases, with 16 bases sitting between them. CDR3 bases: TGTGCCAGCAGCCCAGAGGAAGGGGGGGCAGATACGCAGTATTTT. Translated, it gives CASSPEEGGADTQYF.

V gene TRBV27 combines with J gene TRBJ1-2; 8 bases match TRBD1. Germline values: CDR1 MNHEY, CDR2 SMNVEV (reference sequence). V dropped 5 bases and J dropped 8; count of bases not matched to a gene: 13. This CDR3 has 15 amino acids. This CDR3 reads CASSPRTGNLNGYTF. The CDR3 DNA reads TGTGCCAGCAGTCCGAGGACAGGGAACTTGAACGGCTACACCTTC.

The CDR3 DNA is TGTGCCAGCAGTTTCCCCCGCAGCGGACTAGGAAATCAGCCCCAGCATTTT. This codes for CASSFPRSGLGNQPQHF. The rearrangement uses TRBV28 and TRBJ1-5; D remains unclear. CDR1 MDHEN and CDR2 SYDVKM come from the germline V gene. V lost 3 bases and J lost 4, with 19 bases in between. This CDR3 has 17 residues.

The V and J genes are TRBV4-2 and TRBJ2-3, with 8 bases matching TRBD2. The CDR3 contains 16 residues. Germline assignment: CDR1 LGHNA and CDR2 YNFKEQ. The junction had 5 bases not matched to a gene; V was cut back by 1 base and J by 2 bases. DNA for the CDR3: TGTGCCAGCAGCCAAGGGACTAGCCCCCCCACAGATACGCAGTATTTT. Residues: CASSQGTSPPTDTQYF.

This rearrangement joins TRBV19 to TRBJ2-7, with 9 bases aligning to TRBD1. The germline CDR1 and CDR2 sequences are LNHDA and SQIVND (reference sequence). Trimming cost V 3 bases and J 3 bases; bases outside gene matches: 3. The CDR3 extends over 14 amino acids. This CDR3 is CASSIGTGNYEQYF. The CDR3 nucleotides read TGTGCCAGTAGTATTGGGACAGGGAACTACGAGCAGTACTTC.

This chain uses TRBV4-1 with TRBJ1-1; D call uncertain. The V gene's germline CDR1 is MGHRA and CDR2 YSYEKL. Trimming pared 1 base from V and 0 bases from J, leaving 12 bases between. The CDR3 extends over 16 amino acids. The CDR3 loop reads CASSQGRQPMNTEAFF. The CDR3, as DNA: TGCGCCAGCAGCCAAGGGCGGCAGCCCATGAACACTGAAGCTTTCTTT.

This clone is a singleton in its sample. The DNA for the CDR3 is TGTGCCAGCAGTTCCCCCTCGGGTGAAGCTTTCTTT. This sequence encodes CASSSPSGEAFF. This chain joins TRBV6-5 and TRBJ1-1; D is undetermined. Trimming pared 4 bases from V and 7 bases from J, leaving 10 bases between. The CDR3 has 12 amino acids. CDR1 MNHEY and CDR2 SVGAGI come from the germline V gene.

This clone was seen a few times. V usage is TRBV7-9 and J usage is TRBJ2-7; D gene ambiguous. The CDR3 length is 11 residues. CDR1 is SEHNR, CDR2 FQNEAQ, per germline (reference sequence). Trimming took 5 bases from V and 5 from J, leaving 7 bases between them. In nucleotides, the CDR3 is TGTGCCAGCAGCCCCTGGGACGAGCAGTACTTC. Amino acids: CASSPWDEQYF.

The CDR3 reads CASSSLASGEPPHLYGYTF. The CDR3 DNA follows: TGTGCCAGCAGCTCACTAGCCTCCGGGGAACCCCCACACCTCTATGGCTACACCTTC. V is TRBV13 and J is TRBJ1-2; no clear D gene. The CDR3 length is 19 residues. Germline CDR1 PRHDT, CDR2 FYEKMQ (reference sequence). Trimming pared 4 bases from V and 4 bases from J, leaving 28 bases between.

The chain links TRBV5-1 to TRBJ2-3; unclear D gene. The CDR3 extends over 15 amino acids. Trimming left V 0 bases short and J 2 bases short, with 10 bases between. Looked up from germline, CDR1 is SGHRS and CDR2 is YFSETQ. CDR3 region: CASSLGVAFTDTQYF. The CDR3 bases are TGCGCCAGCAGCTTGGGAGTGGCGTTCACAGATACGCAGTATTTT.

The V and J genes are TRBV27 and TRBJ2-7, with D unclear. Trimming took 7 bases from V and 3 from J, leaving 25 bases between them. The CDR3 totals 17 residues. Germline CDR1 is MNHEY and CDR2 is SMNVEV (reference sequence). Here the CDR3 reads CASTSSQPRLGHYEQYF. The DNA of the CDR3 is TGTGCCAGCACCTCTTCCCAGCCGAGGCTCGGGCACTACGAGCAGTACTTC.

V usage is TRBV7-3 and J usage is TRBJ1-2; a possible D gene is TRBD1 (6 bases). Trimming cost V 6 bases and J 4 bases, with 15 bases left between them. Per the germline V gene, CDR1 is SGHTA and CDR2 is FQGTGA. CDR3 length equals 14 residues. The CDR3 spells CASRITGPGYGYTF. In nucleotides, the CDR3 is TGTGCCAGCAGAATAACAGGGCCAGGCTATGGCTACACCTTC.